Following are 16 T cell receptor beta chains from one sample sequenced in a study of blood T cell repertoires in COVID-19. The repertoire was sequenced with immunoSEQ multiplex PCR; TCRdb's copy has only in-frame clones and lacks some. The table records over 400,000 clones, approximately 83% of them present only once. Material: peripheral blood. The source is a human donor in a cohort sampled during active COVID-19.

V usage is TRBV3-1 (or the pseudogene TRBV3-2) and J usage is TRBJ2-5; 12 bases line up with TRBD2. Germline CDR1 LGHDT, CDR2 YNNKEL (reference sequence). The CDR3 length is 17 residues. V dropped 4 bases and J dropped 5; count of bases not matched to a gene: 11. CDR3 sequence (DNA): TGTGCCAGCAGCCTTCGACTAGCGGGAGTAAGGATGGAGACCCAGTACTTC. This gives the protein CASSLRLAGVRMETQYF.

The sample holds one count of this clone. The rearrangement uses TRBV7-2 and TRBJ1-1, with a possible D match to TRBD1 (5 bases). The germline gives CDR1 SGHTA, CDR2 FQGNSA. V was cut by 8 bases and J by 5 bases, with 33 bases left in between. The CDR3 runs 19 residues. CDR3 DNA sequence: TGTGCCAGCTACCCGGTCGGGCGAGGGCCGGCCGGGGGTTGGACTGAAGCTTTCTTT. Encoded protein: CASYPVGRGPAGGWTEAFF.

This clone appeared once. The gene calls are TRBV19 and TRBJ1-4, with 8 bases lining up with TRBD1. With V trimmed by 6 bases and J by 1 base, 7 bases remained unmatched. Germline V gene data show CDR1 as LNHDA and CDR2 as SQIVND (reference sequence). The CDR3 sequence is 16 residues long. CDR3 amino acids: CASSRSDRGTNEKLFF. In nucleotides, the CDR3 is TGTGCCAGTAGCCGCTCCGACAGGGGAACTAATGAAAAACTGTTTTTT.

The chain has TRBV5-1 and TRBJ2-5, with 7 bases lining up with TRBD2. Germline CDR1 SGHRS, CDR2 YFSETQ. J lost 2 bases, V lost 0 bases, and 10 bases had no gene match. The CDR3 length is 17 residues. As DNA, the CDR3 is TGCGCCAGCAGCTTGGGTTCGGCGGGAGTGGGGCAAGAGACCCAGTACTTC. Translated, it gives CASSLGSAGVGQETQYF.

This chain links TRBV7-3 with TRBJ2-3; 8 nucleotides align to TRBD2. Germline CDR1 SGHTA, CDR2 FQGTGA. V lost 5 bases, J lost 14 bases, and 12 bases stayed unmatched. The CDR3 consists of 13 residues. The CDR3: CASSPDPGLVLYF. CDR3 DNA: TGTGCCAGCAGCCCGGACCCGGGACTAGTTTTGTATTTT.

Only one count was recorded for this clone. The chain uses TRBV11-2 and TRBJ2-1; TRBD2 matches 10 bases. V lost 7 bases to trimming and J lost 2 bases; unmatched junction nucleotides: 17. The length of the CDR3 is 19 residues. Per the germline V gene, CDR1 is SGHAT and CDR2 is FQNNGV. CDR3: CASTNQGLAGVRAYNEQFF. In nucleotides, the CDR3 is TGTGCCAGCACCAACCAGGGGCTAGCGGGAGTCAGAGCCTACAATGAGCAGTTCTTC.

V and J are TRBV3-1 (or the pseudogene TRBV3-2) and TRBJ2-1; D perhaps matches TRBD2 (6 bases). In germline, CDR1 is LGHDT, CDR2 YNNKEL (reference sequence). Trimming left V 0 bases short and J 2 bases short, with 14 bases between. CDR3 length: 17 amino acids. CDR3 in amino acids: CASSQEPSVGTYNEQFF. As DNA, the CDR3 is TGTGCCAGCAGCCAAGAACCTAGCGTCGGAACCTACAATGAGCAGTTCTTC.

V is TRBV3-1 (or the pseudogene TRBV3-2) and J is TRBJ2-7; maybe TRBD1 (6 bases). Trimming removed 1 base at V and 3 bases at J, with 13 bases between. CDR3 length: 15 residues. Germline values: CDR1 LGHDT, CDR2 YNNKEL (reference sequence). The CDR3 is CASSQAAGAYYEQYF. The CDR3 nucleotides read TGTGCCAGCAGCCAAGCTGCAGGGGCCTACTACGAGCAGTACTTC.

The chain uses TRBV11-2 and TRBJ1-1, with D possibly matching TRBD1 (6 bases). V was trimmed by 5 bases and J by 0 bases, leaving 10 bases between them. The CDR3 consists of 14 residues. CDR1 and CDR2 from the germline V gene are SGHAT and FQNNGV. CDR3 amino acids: CASSTDRLNTEAFF. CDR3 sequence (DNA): TGTGCCAGCAGCACGGACAGATTGAACACTGAAGCTTTCTTT. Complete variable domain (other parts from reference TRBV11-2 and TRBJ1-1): EAGVAQSPRYKIIEKRQSVAFWCNPISGHATLYWYQQILGQGPKLLIQFQNNGVVDDSQLPKDRFSAERLKGVDSTLKIQPAKLEDSAVYLCASSTDRLNTEAFFGQGTRLTVV.

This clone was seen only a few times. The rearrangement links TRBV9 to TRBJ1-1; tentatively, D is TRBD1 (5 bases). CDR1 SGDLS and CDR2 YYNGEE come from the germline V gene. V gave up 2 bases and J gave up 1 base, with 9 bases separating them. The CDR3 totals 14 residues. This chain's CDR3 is CASSVGLKNTEAFF. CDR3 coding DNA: TGTGCCAGCAGCGTGGGACTCAAGAACACTGAAGCTTTCTTT.

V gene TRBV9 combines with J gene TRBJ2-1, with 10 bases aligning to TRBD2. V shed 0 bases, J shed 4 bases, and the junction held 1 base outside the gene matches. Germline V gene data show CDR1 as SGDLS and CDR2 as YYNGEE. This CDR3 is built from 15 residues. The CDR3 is CASSVDSGGYNEQFF. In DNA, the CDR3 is TGTGCCAGCAGCGTAGATAGCGGGGGGTACAATGAGCAGTTCTTC.

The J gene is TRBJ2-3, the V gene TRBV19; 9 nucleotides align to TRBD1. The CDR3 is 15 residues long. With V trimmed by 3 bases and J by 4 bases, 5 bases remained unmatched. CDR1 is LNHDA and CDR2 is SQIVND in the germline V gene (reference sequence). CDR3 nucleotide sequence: TGTGCCAGTAGTATCGGGACAGGGAGGCCAGATACGCAGTATTTT. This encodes CASSIGTGRPDTQYF. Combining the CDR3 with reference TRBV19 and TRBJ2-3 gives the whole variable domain DGGITQSPKYLFRKEGQNVTLSCEQNLNHDAMYWYRQDPGQGLRLIYYSQIVNDFQKGDIAEGYSVSREKKESFPLTVTSAQKNPTAFYLCASSIGTGRPDTQYFGPGTRLTVL.

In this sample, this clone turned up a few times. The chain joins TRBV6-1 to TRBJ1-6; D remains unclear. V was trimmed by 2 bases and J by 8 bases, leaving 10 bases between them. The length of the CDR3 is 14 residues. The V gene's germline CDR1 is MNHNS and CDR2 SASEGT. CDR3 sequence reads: CASSESPGDSPLHF. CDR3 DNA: TGTGCCAGCAGTGAATCCCCCGGGGATTCACCCCTCCACTTT.

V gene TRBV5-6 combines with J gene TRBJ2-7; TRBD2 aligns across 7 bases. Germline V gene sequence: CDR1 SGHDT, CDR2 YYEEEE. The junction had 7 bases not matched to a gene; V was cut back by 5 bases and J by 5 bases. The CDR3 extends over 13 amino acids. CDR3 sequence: CASSPTGRDEQYF. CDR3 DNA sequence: TGTGCCAGCAGTCCCACTGGGAGGGACGAGCAGTACTTC.

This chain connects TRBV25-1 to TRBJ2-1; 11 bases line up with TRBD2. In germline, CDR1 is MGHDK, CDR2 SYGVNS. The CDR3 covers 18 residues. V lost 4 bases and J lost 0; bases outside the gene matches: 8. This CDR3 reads CASSGLAGTLSSYNEQFF. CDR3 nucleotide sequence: TGTGCCAGCAGTGGACTAGCGGGGACACTTAGCTCCTACAATGAGCAGTTCTTC.

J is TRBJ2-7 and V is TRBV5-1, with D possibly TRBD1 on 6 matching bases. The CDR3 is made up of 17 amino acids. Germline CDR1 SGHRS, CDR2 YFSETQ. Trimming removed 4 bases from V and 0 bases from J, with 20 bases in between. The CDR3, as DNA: TGCGCCAGCAGCACCAATCCAGGGGTCAGGAGCTCCTACGAGCAGTACTTC. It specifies CASSTNPGVRSSYEQYF.